This T cell receptor beta chain came from a study of shared clonotypes between healthy human individuals. To note about this clone: Other DNA sequences from this sample encode an identical CDR3 as well.

The study ran the assay at deep level. In the source study's methods: Owing to the provision of junction-only sequences devoid of quality scores by immunoSEQ, filtering differed. Sequencing used immunoSEQ multiplex PCR; TCRdb keeps in-frame clones, though not all of them. The DNA gave D and trimming, while V, J and clone size come from that table. The data hold about 2 million clones, with over 85% observed a single time. CD45RO-negative cells were positively selected for CCR7, leaving out terminally differentiated effector memory CD45RA+ cells. The CDR3 contains 14 residues. CDR1 MNHEY and CDR2 SMNVEV come from the germline V gene (reference sequence). The ends were cut back, 3 bases at V and 4 bases at J, with 12 bases in the middle.

This receptor was identified in a man between 18 and 35 years old in good health. The rearrangement uses TRBV27 and TRBJ2-5, with D perhaps TRBD1 (8 bases). Sequencing was performed on naive CD8+ T cells sorted from blood. The CDR3 DNA reads as TGTGCCAGCAGTTTTACAGGGGGGGGAGAGACCCAGTACTTC. Translated, it gives CASSFTGGGETQYF.